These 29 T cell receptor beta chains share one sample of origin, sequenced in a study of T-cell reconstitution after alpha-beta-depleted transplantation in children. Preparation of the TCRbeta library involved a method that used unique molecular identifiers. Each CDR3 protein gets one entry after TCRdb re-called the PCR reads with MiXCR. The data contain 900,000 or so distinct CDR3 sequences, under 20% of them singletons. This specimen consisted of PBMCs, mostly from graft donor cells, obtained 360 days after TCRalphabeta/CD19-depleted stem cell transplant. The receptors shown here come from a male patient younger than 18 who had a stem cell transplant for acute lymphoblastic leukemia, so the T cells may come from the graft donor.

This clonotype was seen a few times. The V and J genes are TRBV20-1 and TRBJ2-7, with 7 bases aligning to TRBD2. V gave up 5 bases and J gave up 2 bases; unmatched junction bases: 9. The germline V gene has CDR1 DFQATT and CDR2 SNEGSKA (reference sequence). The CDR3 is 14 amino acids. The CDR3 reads CSAPWEGRAYEQYF. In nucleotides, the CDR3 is TGCAGTGCTCCGTGGGAGGGCAGGGCCTACGAGCAGTACTTC.

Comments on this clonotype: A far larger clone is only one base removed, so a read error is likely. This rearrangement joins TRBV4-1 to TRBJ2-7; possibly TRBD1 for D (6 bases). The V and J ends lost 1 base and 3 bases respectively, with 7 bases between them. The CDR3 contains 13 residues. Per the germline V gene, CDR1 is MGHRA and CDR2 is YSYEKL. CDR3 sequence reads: CASSQGQDYEQYF. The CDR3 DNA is TGCGCCAGCAGCCAAGGACAGGACTACGAGCAGTACTTC.

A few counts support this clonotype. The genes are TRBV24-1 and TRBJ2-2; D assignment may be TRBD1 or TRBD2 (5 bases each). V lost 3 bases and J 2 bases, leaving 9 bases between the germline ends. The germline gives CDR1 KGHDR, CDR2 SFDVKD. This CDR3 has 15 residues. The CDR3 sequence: CATSDAGTNTGELFF. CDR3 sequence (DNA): TGTGCCACCAGTGATGCCGGGACCAACACCGGGGAGCTGTTTTTT.

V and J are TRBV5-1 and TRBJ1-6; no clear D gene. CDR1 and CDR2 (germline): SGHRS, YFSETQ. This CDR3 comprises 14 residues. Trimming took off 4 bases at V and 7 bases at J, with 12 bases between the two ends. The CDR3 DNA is TGCGCCAGCAGCGACGACGGAGGGAATTCACCCCTCCACTTT. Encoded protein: CASSDDGGNSPLHF. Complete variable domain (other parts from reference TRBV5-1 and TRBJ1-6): KAGVTQTPRYLIKTRGQQVTLSCSPISGHRSVSWYQQTPGQGLQFLFEYFSETQRNKGNFPGRFSGRQFSNSRSEMNVSTLELGDSALYLCASSDDGGNSPLHFGNGTRLTVT.

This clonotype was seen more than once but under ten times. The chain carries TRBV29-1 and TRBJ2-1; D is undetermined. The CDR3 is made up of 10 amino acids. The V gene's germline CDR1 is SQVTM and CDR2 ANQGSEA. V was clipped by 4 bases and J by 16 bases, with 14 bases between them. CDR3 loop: CSVVPRDQFF. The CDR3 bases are TGCAGCGTTGTCCCTAGAGATCAATTCTTC.

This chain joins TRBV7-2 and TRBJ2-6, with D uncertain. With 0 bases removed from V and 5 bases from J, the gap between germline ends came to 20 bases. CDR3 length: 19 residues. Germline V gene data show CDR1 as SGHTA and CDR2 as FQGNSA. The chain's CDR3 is CASSLAFGQDSTRANVLTF. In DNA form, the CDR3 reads TGTGCCAGCAGCTTAGCGTTTGGGCAAGACTCGACCCGGGCCAACGTCCTGACTTTC.

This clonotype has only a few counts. The CDR3 DNA reads as TGTGCCACCAGCAGAGATCCCGGGACAGCGTCCTACGAGCAGTACTTC. Translation: CATSRDPGTASYEQYF. The chain carries TRBV15 and TRBJ2-7; 7 nucleotides match TRBD1. Germline V gene lookup returns CDR1 LNHNV and CDR2 YYDKDF (reference sequence). The CDR3 runs to 16 residues. V trimming: 0 bases; J trimming: 1 base; junction bases outside the gene matches: 6.

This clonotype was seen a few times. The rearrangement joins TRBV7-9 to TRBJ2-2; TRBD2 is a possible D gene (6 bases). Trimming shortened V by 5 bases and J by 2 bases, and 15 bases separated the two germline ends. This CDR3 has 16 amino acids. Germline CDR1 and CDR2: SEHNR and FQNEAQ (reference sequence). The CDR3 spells CASSPRGGANTGELFF. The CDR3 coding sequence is TGTGCCAGCAGCCCACGGGGCGGGGCTAACACCGGGGAGCTGTTTTTT.

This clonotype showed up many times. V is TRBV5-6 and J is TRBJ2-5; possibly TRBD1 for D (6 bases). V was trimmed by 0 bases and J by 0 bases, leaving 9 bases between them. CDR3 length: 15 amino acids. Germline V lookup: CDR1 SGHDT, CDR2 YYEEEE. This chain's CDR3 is CASSLDREYQETQYF. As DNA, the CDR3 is TGTGCCAGCAGCTTGGACAGGGAGTACCAAGAGACCCAGTACTTC.

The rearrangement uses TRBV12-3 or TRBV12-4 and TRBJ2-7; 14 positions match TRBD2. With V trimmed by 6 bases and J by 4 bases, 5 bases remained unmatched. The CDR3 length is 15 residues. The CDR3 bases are TGTGCCAGCAGCTCCGGGACTAGCGGGGGTTACGAGCAGTACTTC. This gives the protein CASSSGTSGGYEQYF.

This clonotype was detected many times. CDR3 sequence (DNA): TGTGCCAGCAGTCCACGGACGGCGAACACTGAAGCTTTCTTT. It translates to CASSPRTANTEAFF. This sequence joins TRBV12-3 or TRBV12-4 and TRBJ1-1; D remains unclear. The CDR3 is 14 amino acids. The ends were cut back, 5 bases at V and 1 base at J, with 11 bases in the middle.

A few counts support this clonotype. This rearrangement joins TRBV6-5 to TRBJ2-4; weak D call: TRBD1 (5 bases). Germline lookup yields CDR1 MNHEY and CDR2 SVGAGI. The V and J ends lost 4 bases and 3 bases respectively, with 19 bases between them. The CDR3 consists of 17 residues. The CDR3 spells CASSLSGYPSRKNIQYF. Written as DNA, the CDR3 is TGTGCCAGCAGTTTATCAGGGTACCCCTCGCGCAAAAACATTCAGTACTTC.

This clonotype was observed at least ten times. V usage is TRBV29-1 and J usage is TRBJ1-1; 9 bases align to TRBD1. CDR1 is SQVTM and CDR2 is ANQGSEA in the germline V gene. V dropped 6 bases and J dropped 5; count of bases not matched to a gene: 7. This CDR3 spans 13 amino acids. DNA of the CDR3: TGCAGCGTGAAAGGACAGGGGAGAACTGAAGCTTTCTTT. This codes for CSVKGQGRTEAFF.

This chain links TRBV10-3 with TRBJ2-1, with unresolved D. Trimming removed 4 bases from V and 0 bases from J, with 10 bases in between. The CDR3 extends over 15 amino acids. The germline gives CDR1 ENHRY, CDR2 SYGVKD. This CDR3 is CAISGVWSSYNEQFF. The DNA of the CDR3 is TGTGCCATCAGTGGTGTTTGGAGCTCCTACAATGAGCAGTTCTTC.

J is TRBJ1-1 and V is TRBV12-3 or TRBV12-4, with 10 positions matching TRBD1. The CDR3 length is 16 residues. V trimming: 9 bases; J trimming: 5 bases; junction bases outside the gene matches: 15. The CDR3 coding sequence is TGTGCCAGAGCTACCTTAGGGGACAGGGGTTGGACTGAAGCTTTCTTT. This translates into CARATLGDRGWTEAFF.

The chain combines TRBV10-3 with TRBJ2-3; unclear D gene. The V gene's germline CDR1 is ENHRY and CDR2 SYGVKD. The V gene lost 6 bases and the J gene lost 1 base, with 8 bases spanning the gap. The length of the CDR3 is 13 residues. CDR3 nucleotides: TGTGCCATCAGCCGGTTCGGCACAGATACGCAGTATTTT. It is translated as CAISRFGTDTQYF.

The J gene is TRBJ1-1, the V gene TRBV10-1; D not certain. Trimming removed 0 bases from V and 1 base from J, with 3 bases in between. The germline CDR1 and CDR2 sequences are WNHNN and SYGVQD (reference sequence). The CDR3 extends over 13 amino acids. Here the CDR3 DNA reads TGCGCCAGCAGTGAGTCGTCGAACACTGAAGCTTTCTTT. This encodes CASSESSNTEAFF.

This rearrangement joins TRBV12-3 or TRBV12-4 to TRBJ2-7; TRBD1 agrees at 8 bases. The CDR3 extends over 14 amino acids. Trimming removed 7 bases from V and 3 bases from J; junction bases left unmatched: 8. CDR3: CASTQTGEIYEQYF. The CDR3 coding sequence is TGTGCCAGCACTCAGACAGGGGAAATCTACGAGCAGTACTTC.

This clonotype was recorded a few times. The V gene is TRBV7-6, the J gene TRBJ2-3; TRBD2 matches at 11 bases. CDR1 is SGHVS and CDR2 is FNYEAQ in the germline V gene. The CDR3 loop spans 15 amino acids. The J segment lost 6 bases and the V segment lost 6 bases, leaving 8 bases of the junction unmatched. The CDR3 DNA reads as TGTGCCAGCAGATCCACTAGCGGGAGCGCGGATACGCAGTATTTT. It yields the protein CASRSTSGSADTQYF.

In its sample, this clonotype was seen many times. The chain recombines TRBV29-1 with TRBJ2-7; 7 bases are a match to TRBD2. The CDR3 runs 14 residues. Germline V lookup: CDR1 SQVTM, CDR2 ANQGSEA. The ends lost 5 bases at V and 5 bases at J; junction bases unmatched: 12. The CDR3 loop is CSVLGGRTSNEQYF. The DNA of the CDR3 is TGCAGCGTTTTGGGCGGGAGAACGAGTAACGAGCAGTACTTC.

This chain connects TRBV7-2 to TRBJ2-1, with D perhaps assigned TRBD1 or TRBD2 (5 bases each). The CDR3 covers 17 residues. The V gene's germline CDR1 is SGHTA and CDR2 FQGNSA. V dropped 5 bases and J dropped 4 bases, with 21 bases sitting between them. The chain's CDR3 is CASSLGLGLAIYNEQFF. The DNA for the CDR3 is TGTGCCAGCAGCCTAGGCCTGGGGCTAGCAATTTACAATGAGCAGTTCTTC.

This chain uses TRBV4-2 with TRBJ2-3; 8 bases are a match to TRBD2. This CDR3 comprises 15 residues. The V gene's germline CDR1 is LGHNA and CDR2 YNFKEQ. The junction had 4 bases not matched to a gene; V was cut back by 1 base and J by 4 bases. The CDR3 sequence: CASSQAGGPADTQYF. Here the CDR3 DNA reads TGTGCCAGCAGCCAAGCGGGAGGGCCAGCAGATACGCAGTATTTT.

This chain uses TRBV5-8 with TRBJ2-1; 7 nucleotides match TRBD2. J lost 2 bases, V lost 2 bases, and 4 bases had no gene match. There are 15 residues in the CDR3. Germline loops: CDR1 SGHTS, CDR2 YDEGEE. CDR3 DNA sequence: TGTGCCAGCAGCTTTCAACTAGCGCCCTACAATGAGCAGTTCTTC. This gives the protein CASSFQLAPYNEQFF.

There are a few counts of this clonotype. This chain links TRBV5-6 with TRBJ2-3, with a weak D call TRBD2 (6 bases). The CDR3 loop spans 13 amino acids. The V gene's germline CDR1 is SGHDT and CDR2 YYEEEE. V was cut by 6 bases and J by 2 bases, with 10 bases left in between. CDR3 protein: CASIGGNTDTQYF. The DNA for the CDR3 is TGTGCCAGCATCGGCGGGAACACAGATACGCAGTATTTT.

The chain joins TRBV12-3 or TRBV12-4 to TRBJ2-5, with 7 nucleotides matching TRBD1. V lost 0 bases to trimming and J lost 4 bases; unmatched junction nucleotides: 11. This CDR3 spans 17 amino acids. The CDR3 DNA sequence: TGTGCCAGCAGTTTAGCTTTCTACAGGGGCCGACGAGAGACCCAGTACTTC. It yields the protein CASSLAFYRGRRETQYF.

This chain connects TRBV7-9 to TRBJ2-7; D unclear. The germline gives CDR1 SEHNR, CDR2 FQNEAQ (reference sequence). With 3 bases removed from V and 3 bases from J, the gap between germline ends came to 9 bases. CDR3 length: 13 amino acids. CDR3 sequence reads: CASSFSENYEQYF. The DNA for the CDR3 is TGTGCCAGCAGCTTTTCAGAAAACTACGAGCAGTACTTC. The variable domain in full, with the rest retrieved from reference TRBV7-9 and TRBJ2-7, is DTGVSQNPRHKITKRGQNVTFRCDPISEHNRLYWYRQTLGQGPEFLTYFQNEAQLEKSRLLSDRFSAERPKGSFSTLEIQRTEQGDSAMYLCASSFSENYEQYFGPGTRLTVT.

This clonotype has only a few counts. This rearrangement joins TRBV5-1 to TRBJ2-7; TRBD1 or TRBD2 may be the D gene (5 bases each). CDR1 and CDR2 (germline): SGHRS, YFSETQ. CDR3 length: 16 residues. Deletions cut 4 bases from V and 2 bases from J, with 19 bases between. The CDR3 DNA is TGCGCCAGCAGCCAGGCCGCTGAGAGGGGCCCCTACGAGCAGTACTTC. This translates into CASSQAAERGPYEQYF.

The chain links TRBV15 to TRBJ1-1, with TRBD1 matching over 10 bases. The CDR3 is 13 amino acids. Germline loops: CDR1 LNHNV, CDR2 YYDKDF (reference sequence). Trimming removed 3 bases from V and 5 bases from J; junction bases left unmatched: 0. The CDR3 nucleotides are TGTGCCACCAGCAGGGACAGGGGGACTGAAGCTTTCTTT. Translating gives CATSRDRGTEAFF.

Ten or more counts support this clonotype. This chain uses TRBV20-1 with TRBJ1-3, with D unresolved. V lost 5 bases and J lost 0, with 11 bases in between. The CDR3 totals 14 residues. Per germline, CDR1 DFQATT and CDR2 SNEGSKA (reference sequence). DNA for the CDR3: TGCAGTGCTCTAGACATGAGCTCTGGAAACACCATATATTTT. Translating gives CSALDMSSGNTIYF.